This TCR beta chain was identified in a study of cytomegalovirus exposure and HLA in healthy donors (dated by TCRdb to 2017 to 2019). About the investigation overall: An earlier analysis of approximately 550 of the donors reported about 290 Gb of sequence data and 117 million unique TCR beta sequences from about 200 million T cells. Every repertoire in the discovery cohort had been generated on one and the same sequencing platform. Donor age, sex, ethnicity and CMV serostatus were compiled alongside the repertoire data. The study combined high-throughput TCR immunosequencing, statistical association of individual TCRs with disease status, and machine learning to predict cytomegalovirus infection status. Genome-wide SNP genotypes for about 55% of the 666 donors were used in a later genetic analysis, which treated that subset as a discovery cohort. To study patterns of TCR occurrence, a later analysis re-analyzed previously published TCR beta repertoires from hundreds of donors and added high-resolution HLA genotyping. HLA typing covered class I and class II loci at four-digit resolution. Rather than using new phenotypic data, the later analysis identified candidate immune exposures from TCR beta sequences and from how often those sequences occurred across donors. The study was designed to test whether signatures of past pathogen exposure could be identified by cataloging public T cell receptors. The T cell repertoires of under 750 subjects were profiled by immunosequencing and related to cytomegalovirus serostatus. To decide whether each TCR beta V gene segment behaved as functional or pseudogenic, an earlier analysis of some 540 of the donors relied on high-throughput TCR beta sequencing. Besides the first cohort of 666 subjects, a separate validation cohort made up of about 120 different subjects was used. The genetic ancestry cluster associated with self-reported Caucasian donors included 81% of the approximately 400 genotyped donors. An early release covering 550 to 650 HLA-typed donors comprised approximately 290 gigabases of sequencing data and about 90 million unique TCR sequences. Typing coverage differed by locus: A, B, C, DRB1 and DQB1 were typed in about 620-630 donors, DQA1 in roughly 500, DPA1 in 606, and DPB1 in around 440. On average, around 240,000 unique TCR beta nucleotide sequences were sequenced per donor among fewer than 500 genotyped donors of the cohort, with 15% to 20% of those sequences being non-productive. Several DR-DQ haplotypes were handled as single units for association and clustering because linkage in the cohort was strong. Here is what the overall study found, with its caveats: The study gave a list of some 150 TCR beta chains associated with cytomegalovirus. When HLA alleles, especially DR and DQ, strongly co-occurred, attributing TCR associations to individual alleles was difficult. The classifier was reported to diagnose cytomegalovirus status with high specificity and sensitivity in both the original cohort and the validation cohort. In a later analysis, HLA-associated TCR beta chains showed more clonal expansion and lower generation probabilities than non-associated chains that were equally common. Correlated functional status among segregating V segments might be attributable to linkage disequilibrium, but an unknown experimental factor could not be ruled out. According to a later analysis, TCR association rates differed among HLA loci, with DRB1 alleles showing the most associated TCRs and HLA-C alleles showing the fewest. At a false discovery rate of 0.05, a later analysis linked about 17,000 TCR beta sequences to specific HLA alleles. This cohort had only TCR beta chains sequenced, and the lack of alpha or paired-chain data limited which features could be detected. A later genetic analysis associated a missense DCLRE1C variant with V-gene and J-gene trimming of TCR beta chains, and an independent cohort replicated the association. The authors suggested that the approach could potentially be generalized to other disease states and immunological phenotypes. Three of the identified cytomegalovirus-associated TCR beta chains were confirmed in vitro to be specific for cytomegalovirus antigens. A group of highly shared sequence variants was considered likely to be a technical artifact of the sequencing pipeline. Most CMV-associated TCR beta chains appeared to be HLA-restricted in a later analysis, and the HLA associations seemed to be driven largely by CMV exposure. Sequencing depth was assumed to be roughly uniform across donors in the presence/absence analyses, though that assumption may not hold. Immune exposure information for the cohort was limited to CMV serostatus. Because counts were too low, roughly 17 rarely observed V segments, including chromosome 9 orphons, were left out of the earlier analysis of a few hundred of the donors. Several of the top co-occurrence clusters appeared to be linked to parvovirus B19, influenza, CMV and Epstein-Barr virus, according to a later analysis. Because HLA typing was unavailable for some donors at each locus, only the typed subset was used in association tests. A further reported finding was that TCR beta sequences accurately predicted the HLA-A and HLA-B alleles for most subjects in the first cohort. Most TCR sequences were seen in very few donors, while some public TCRs were found in many individuals. An earlier analysis of around 500 of the donors showed that most TCR beta V segments appeared in productive rearrangements either about 90% or about 30% of the time, which broadly matched IMGT annotations. Compared with the roughly 600-donor mean, donors in an Asian-associated ancestry cluster had fewer N-insertions in productive TCRs, according to a later genetic analysis.

As regards this clone: Its specific antigen is unknown.

The library was prepared using the immunoSEQ multiplex PCR assay. The multiplex PCR relied on a mix of 60 forward primers for TCR Vbeta segments and 13 reverse primers for TCR Jbeta segments. Amplification of the CDR3 region of rearranged TCR beta genes was performed with a multiplex PCR assay on genomic DNA. The Illumina HiSeq System was used to sequence the amplified TCR beta libraries as 87-base-pair reads. Processing in the source paper ran as follows. A later analysis counted approximately 84 million unique TCR beta chains across the 600 to 850 repertoires, and roughly 11 million of these chains were shared by at least two donors. Raw reads were error-corrected and collapsed into unique sequences with a nearest-neighbor algorithm that merged closely related sequences to remove PCR and sequencing errors. V, D and J gene segments were assigned by aligning CDR3 sequences to IMGT reference sequences. Each retained sequence needed at least a six-nucleotide match to both a V gene segment and a J gene segment. A rearrangement counted as productive if the CDR3 had no stop codons and remained in frame with V and J, and every other rearrangement counted as non-productive. CDR3 was defined by IMGT convention, running from the second conserved V-encoded cysteine to the conserved J-encoded phenylalanine. In an earlier analysis of just under 600 of the donors, sequences lacking an unambiguous match to a single V gene segment were excluded. In an earlier analysis of 450 to 750 of the donors, a V segment was called functional when productive rearrangements were above 56.7%, and segregating when the standard deviation between donors exceeded 5%. A statistical classification framework was built to diagnose cytomegalovirus status from the catalog of TCR beta chain sequences. A later analysis assigned V and J genes by comparing TCR nucleotide sequences with IMGT/GENE-DB human TR gene sequences. Using the TCRdist pipeline, a later analysis assigned CDR3 sequences along with most-parsimonious VDJ recombination scenarios. In a later analysis, every TCR beta chain was defined by the combination of its CDR3 amino acid sequence and its V-gene family, and reads without a unique V-gene family were dropped. As a way to deal with suspected cross-contamination and a sequencing artifact, a later analysis dropped roughly 620 nucleotide sequences that were highly shared and had low generation probability. For each public chain, a later analysis derived a clonal expansion index from normalized ranks of inferred template counts within each repertoire. A later analysis computed generation probabilities with a VDJ recombination model fitted to out-of-frame rearrangements, and checked the results against IGoR. In a later analysis, hypergeometric tests were used to score TCR-TCR, TCR-HLA and TCR-CMV co-occurrence, with a repertoire-size bias correction applied to TCR pairs. To estimate false discovery rates, a later analysis permuted the HLA or CMV assignments 20 times. A later analysis grouped co-occurring TCRs with DBSCAN, adding TCRdist sequence similarity when clustering within HLA-allele-positive subsets. For co-occurrence clustering, repertoires with fewer than 30,000 or more than 120,000 public chains were excluded, along with about five repertoires with anomalous nucleotide sharing. TCRdb mirrors the immuneACCESS table, restricted to in-frame sequences. Some clones are absent from its copies; in checked studies, under half trace to an unresolved V gene, and the reason for the others is unknown. For V, J and clone size, that table is used; D and trimming come from the DNA. This sample's table carries more than 85,000 clones. The leading ten clones occupy less than 7% of the sample.

The cohort consisted of approximately 690 healthy bone marrow donors. At the time of sampling, all cohort members were nominally healthy, though unrecorded immune exposures were likely present. The donor was CMV seropositive and was included in the group of 250 to 300 seropositive cohort members. Each donor provided a peripheral blood sample, and peripheral blood mononuclear cells were used for TCR beta sequencing. The Qiagen DNeasy Blood Extraction Kit was used to extract genomic DNA from the blood cell samples. The receptor was isolated from a girl between 5 and 17 years old in good health and CMV-seropositive. Material for sequencing was PBMCs.

The DNA sequence is as follows: TGTGCCAGCAGCGGCAGGGGGCGCTCCTATGGCTACACCTTC. This gives the protein CASSGRGRSYGYTF. The sequence joins TRBV9 to TRBJ1-2; 8 bases in the middle match TRBD1. The junction shows trimming of 3 bases on V and 4 bases on J, and the gene matches do not reach 5 bases of it. The germline V gene yields SGDLS for CDR1 and YYNGEE for CDR2. Inclusive of the bounding cysteine and phenylalanine, the CDR3 is 14 residues long. The read is trimmed to its CDR3 DNA, 42 bases read in frame from base 1.